The rows below give T cell receptor beta chains drawn from one sample of a study of shared T cell receptors in the human thymus. Repertoires were generated with immunoSEQ multiplex PCR, while TCRdb's copy carries only in-frame clones and drops some. The table records some 700,000 clones, roughly 88% of them present only once. These data are also associated with another study on human thymus T cells.

Sequencing was done on a sample of thymocytes. These receptors all come from a girl under three years old with a congenital heart defect. Both conserved end residues are part of each CDR3. The order of the fields is J gene, V gene, D gene, clone size, CDR3 protein, CDR3 DNA. The D gene is left open where the match is weak. A clone size is listed for some rows: how often the clone was seen (once, few, many), or a class if it is expanded.

>TRBJ1-6|TRBV25-1|.|.
CASTNSGHPNSPLHF
TGTGCCAGCACCAACTCGGGACACCCCAATTCACCCCTCCACTTT
>TRBJ1-2|TRBV2|.|.
CADFSTGPYGYTF
TGTGCCGACTTCTCTACAGGTCCCTATGGCTACACCTTC
>TRBJ1-1|TRBV20-1|.|.
CSALVSHYAFF
TGCAGTGCTCTGGTGAGCCACTACGCTTTCTTT
>TRBJ1-4|TRBV29-1|.|.
CSVGGLSTNEKLFF
TGCAGCGTTGGAGGACTCTCAACTAATGAAAAACTGTTTTTT
>TRBJ2-3|TRBV2|.|.
CARGLTQYF
TGTGCCAGAGGACTTACGCAGTATTTT
>TRBJ2-7|TRBV7-2|.|once
CASSLISGPNYEQYF
TGTGCCAGCAGCTTAATCTCAGGCCCGAACTACGAGCAGTACTTC
>TRBJ1-4|TRBV5-1|.|.
CASRTASTNEKLFF
TGCGCCAGCAGAACAGCTTCAACTAATGAAAAACTGTTTTTT
>TRBJ1-2|TRBV7-9|.|.
CASSSGRALCYTF
TGTGCCAGCAGCTCGGGCAGGGCTCTATGCTACACCTTC
>TRBJ1-1|TRBV4-2|.|.
CASRPGTPNTEAFF
TGTGCCAGTCGCCCGGGGACACCAAACACTGAAGCTTTCTTT
>TRBJ1-6|TRBV5-1|.|once
CASSLAGTYRTNSPLHF
TGCGCCAGCAGCTTGGCCGGAACGTACAGAACTAATTCACCCCTCCACTTT
>TRBJ2-3|TRBV4-2|.|few
CASSQDELLVMDRPTDTQYF
TGTGCCAGCAGCCAAGATGAGCTTTTGGTTATGGACAGACCCACAGATACGCAGTATTTT
>TRBJ1-2|TRBV4-1|TRBD1|.
CASSQPRDRVNLGYTF
TGCGCCAGCAGCCAACCTAGGGACAGGGTTAATTTAGGCTACACCTTC
>TRBJ1-6|TRBV7-3|TRBD1|.
CASSLSGTSDRGGNSPLHF
TGTGCCAGCAGCTTATCGGGAACCTCAGACAGGGGTGGAAATTCACCCCTCCACTTT
>TRBJ2-7|TRBV5-1|.|once
CASRGAGTQVYEQYF
TGCGCCAGCAGGGGAGCCGGGACACAGGTCTACGAGCAGTACTTC
>TRBJ1-5|TRBV7-8|TRBD1|once
CASSLKTGVGNQPQHF
TGTGCCAGCAGCTTAAAGACAGGGGTAGGGAATCAGCCCCAGCATTTT
>TRBJ1-2|TRBV19|.|.
CASSPTGTDGYTF
TGTGCCAGTTCCCCCACAGGGACCGATGGCTACACCTTC
>TRBJ1-2|TRBV15|TRBD1|.
CATSRRKDRGFDYGYTF
TGTGCCACCAGCAGGAGAAAGGACAGGGGATTTGACTATGGCTACACCTTC
>TRBJ1-2|TRBV4-1|.|.
CASSQKRQDSNYGYTF
TGCGCCAGCAGCCAAAAGAGACAGGACTCTAACTATGGCTACACCTTC
>TRBJ2-3|TRBV10-1|TRBD2|.
CASSERASGGPKRTDTQYF
TGCGCCAGCAGTGAGAGGGCTAGCGGGGGCCCGAAGCGCACAGATACGCAGTATTTT
>TRBJ1-2|TRBV5-1|.|.
CASSLGPQGYGYTF
TGCGCCAGCAGCTTGGGGCCCCAGGGTTATGGCTACACCTTC
>TRBJ2-1|TRBV6-4|TRBD2|.
CASSDEGPSGGNLNEQFF
TGTGCCAGCAGTGACGAGGGGCCTAGCGGGGGGAATCTCAATGAGCAGTTCTTC
>TRBJ1-1|TRBV4-1|.|.
CASSQENRVYMNTEAFF
TGCGCCAGCAGCCAAGAGAACAGGGTTTACATGAACACTGAAGCTTTCTTT
>TRBJ1-6|TRBV7-6|TRBD1|.
CASSLQRQGRKDSPLHF
TGTGCCAGCAGCTTGCAGAGACAGGGGAGGAAGGATTCACCCCTCCACTTT
>TRBJ2-1|TRBV2|.|.
CASSEAWETLIYNEQFF
TGTGCCAGCAGTGAAGCCTGGGAGACTCTTATCTACAATGAGCAGTTCTTC
>TRBJ1-1|TRBV29-1|.|.
CSVGQVGTEAFF
TGCAGCGTTGGTCAGGTTGGGACTGAAGCTTTCTTT
>TRBJ2-7|TRBV29-1|TRBD2|.
CSVDREGTYEQYF
TGCAGCGTTGACAGGGAGGGTACCTACGAGCAGTACTTC
>TRBJ2-2|TRBV5-1|TRBD1|.
CASSLRGPNTGELFF
TGCGCCAGCAGCTTAAGGGGGCCTAACACCGGGGAGCTGTTTTTT
>TRBJ1-5|TRBV30|.|few
CAWTPPEATIDQPQHF
TGTGCCTGGACCCCCCCGGAGGCGACAATAGATCAGCCCCAGCATTTT
>TRBJ2-3|TRBV29-1|TRBD2|.
CSVLAGESRDTQYF
TGCAGCGTTCTAGCGGGGGAGTCCCGTGATACGCAGTATTTT
>TRBJ2-3|TRBV4-3|TRBD2|.
CASTQEGPQRGFCTDTQYF
TGCGCCAGCACCCAGGAGGGCCCCCAGCGGGGGTTTTGTACAGATACGCAGTATTTT
>TRBJ2-7|TRBV5-1|.|.
CASSHGTYEQYF
TGCGCCAGCAGCCACGGGACTTACGAGCAGTACTTC
>TRBJ1-6|TRBV9|.|.
CASSRGENSPLHF
TGTGCCAGCAGCAGGGGCGAAAATTCACCCCTCCACTTT
>TRBJ1-3|TRBV7-6|.|.
CASSLVEFGNTIYF
TGTGCCAGCAGCTTAGTCGAGTTTGGAAACACCATATATTTT
>TRBJ1-2|TRBV5-5|.|.
CASIWRPIGGYGYTF
TGTGCCAGTATTTGGCGGCCCATCGGCGGCTATGGCTACACCTTC
>TRBJ1-1|TRBV5-4|TRBD1|.
CASSSPQGENTEAFF
TGTGCCAGCAGCTCCCCGCAGGGGGAGAACACTGAAGCTTTCTTT
>TRBJ2-7|TRBV27|TRBD1|.
CASSTRTGVINEQYF
TGTGCCAGCAGTACTCGGACAGGGGTTATCAACGAGCAGTACTTC
>TRBJ1-5|TRBV4-3|.|.
CASSHFRRSNQPQHF
TGCGCCAGCAGCCACTTCAGGAGGAGCAATCAGCCCCAGCATTTT
>TRBJ2-7|TRBV5-6|.|once
CASSLASTYEQYF
TGTGCCAGCAGCTTGGCCAGTACCTACGAGCAGTACTTC
>TRBJ2-7|TRBV5-4|TRBD2|.
CASSFLAGDYEQYF
TGTGCCAGCAGCTTCCTAGCGGGGGACTACGAGCAGTACTTC
>TRBJ2-5|TRBV7-4|.|.
CASSLVELAETQYF
TGTGCCAGCAGCTTAGTTGAACTAGCAGAGACCCAGTACTTC
>TRBJ2-7|TRBV28|.|few
CASRQFSYEQYF
TGTGCCAGCCGACAGTTCTCCTACGAGCAGTACTTC
>TRBJ2-3|TRBV4-3|TRBD2|.
CASSQDFSAGGSDTQYF
TGCGCCAGCAGCCAAGATTTTTCGGCGGGGGGTTCCGATACGCAGTATTTT
>TRBJ1-2|TRBV18|.|.
CASSPSPSVSGYGYTF
TGTGCCAGCTCACCCTCACCGTCGGTTTCGGGCTATGGCTACACCTTC
>TRBJ1-5|TRBV6-5|.|.
CASRTSRDQPQHF
TGTGCCAGCAGGACAAGCCGCGATCAGCCCCAGCATTTT
>TRBJ2-5|TRBV10-3|.|once
CAISDDRPEMTRRTEETQYF
TGTGCCATCAGTGACGACCGCCCGGAGATGACGAGACGGACAGAAGAGACCCAGTACTTC
>TRBJ1-2|TRBV12-5|.|.
CASGLSPGYPYPSNYGYTF
TGTGCTAGTGGTTTGTCTCCGGGTTACCCGTACCCTTCTAACTATGGCTACACCTTC
>TRBJ2-2|TRBV20-1|.|.
CSAPLTGELFF
TGCAGTGCTCCCCTAACCGGGGAGCTGTTTTTT
>TRBJ1-2|TRBV27|.|.
CASSLRANYGYTF
TGTGCCAGCAGTTTGCGGGCTAACTATGGCTACACCTTC
>TRBJ2-3|TRBV5-4|TRBD2|.
CASSSSGGAGTLKDTDTQYF
TGTGCCAGCAGCTCAAGCGGGGGGGCCGGGACCCTTAAAGACACAGATACGCAGTATTTT
>TRBJ2-7|TRBV4-2|TRBD2|.
CASSQVLHTGTKAYEQYF
TGTGCCAGCAGCCAAGTGCTCCATACCGGGACTAAGGCCTACGAGCAGTACTTC